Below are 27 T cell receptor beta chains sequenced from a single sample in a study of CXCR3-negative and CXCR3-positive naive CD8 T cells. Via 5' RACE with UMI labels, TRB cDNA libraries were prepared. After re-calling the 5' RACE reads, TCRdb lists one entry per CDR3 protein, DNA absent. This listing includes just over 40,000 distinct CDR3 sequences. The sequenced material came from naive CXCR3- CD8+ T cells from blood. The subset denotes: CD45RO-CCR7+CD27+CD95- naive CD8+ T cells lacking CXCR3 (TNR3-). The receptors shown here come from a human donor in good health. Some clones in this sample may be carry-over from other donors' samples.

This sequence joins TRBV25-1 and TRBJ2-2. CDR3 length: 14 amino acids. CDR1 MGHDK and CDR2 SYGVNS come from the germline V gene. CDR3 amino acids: CASSEVEESGELFF. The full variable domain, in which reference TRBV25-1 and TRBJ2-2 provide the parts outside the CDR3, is EADIYQTPRYLVIGTGKKITLECSQTMGHDKMYWYQQDPGMELHLIHYSYGVNSTEKGDLSSESTVSRIRTEHFPLTLESARPSHTSQYLCASSEVEESGELFFGEGSRLTVL.

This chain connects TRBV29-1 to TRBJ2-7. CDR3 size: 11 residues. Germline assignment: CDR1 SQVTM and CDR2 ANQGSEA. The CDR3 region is CSVLRDGEQYF.

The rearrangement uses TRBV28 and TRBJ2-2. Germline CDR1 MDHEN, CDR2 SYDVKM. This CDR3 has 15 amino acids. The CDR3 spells CASSLLGMNTGELFF.

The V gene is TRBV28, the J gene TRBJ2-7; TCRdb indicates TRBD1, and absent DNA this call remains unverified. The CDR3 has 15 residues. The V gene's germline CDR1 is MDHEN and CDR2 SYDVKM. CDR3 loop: CASSLPRDRIAKQYF.

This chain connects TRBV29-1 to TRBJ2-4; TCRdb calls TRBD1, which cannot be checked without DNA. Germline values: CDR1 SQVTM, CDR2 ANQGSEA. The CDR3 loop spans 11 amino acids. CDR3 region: CSVDRGGIQYF.

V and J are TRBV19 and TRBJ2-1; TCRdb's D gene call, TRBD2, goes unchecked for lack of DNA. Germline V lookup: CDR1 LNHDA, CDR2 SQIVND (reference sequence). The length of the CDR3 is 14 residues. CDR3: CAAKPRGTYNEQFF.

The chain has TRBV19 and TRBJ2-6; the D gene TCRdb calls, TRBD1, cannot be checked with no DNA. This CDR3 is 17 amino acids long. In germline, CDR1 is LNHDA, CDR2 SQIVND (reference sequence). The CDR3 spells CASSVQGYLAGANVLTF.

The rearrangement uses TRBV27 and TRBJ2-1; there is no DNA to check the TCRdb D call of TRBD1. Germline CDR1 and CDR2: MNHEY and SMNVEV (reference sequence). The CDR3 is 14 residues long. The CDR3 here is CASSLGGAWGEQFF.

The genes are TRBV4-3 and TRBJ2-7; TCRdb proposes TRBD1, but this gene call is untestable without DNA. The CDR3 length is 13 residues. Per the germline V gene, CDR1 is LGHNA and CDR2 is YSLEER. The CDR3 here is CASSSRVSYEQYF.

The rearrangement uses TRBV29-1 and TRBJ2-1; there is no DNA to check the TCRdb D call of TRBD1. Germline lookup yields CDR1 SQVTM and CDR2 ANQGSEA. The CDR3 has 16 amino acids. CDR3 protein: CSVESPGQGAGREQFF.

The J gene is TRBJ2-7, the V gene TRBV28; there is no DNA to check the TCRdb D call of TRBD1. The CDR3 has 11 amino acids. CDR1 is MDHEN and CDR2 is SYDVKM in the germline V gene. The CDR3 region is CAGGNSYEQYF.

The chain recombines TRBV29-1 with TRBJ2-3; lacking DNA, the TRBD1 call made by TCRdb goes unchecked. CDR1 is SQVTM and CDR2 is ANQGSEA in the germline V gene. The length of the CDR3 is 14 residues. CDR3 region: CSVVPRQGIDTQYF.

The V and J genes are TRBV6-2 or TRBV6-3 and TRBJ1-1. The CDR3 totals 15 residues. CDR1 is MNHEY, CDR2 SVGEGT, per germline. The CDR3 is CASEYQGGSNTEAFF.

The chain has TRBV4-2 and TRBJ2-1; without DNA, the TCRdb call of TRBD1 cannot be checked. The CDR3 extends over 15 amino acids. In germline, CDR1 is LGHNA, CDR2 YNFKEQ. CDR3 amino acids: CASSQEQGANYEQFF.

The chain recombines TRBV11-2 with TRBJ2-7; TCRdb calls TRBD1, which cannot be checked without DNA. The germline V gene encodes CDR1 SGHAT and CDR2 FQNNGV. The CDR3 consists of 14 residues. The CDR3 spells CASSFAGVSYEQYF.

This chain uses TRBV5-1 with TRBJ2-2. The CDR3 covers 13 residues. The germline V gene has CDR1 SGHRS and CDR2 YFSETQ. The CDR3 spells CASSPYNTGELFF.

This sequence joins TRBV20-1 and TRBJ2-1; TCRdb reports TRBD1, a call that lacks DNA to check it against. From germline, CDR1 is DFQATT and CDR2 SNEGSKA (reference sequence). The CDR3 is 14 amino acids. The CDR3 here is CSARGGTDYNEQFF.

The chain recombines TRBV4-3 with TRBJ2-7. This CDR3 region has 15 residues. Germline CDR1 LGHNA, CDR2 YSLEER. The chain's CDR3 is CASSQDRSSSYEQYF.

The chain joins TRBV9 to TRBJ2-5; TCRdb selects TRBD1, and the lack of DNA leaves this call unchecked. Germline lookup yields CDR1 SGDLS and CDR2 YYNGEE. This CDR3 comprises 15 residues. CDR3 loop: CASSPETISRETQYF.

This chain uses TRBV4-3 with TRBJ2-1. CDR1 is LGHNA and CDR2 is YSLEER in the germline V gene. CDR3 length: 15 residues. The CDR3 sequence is CASSQDQTLYNEQFF.

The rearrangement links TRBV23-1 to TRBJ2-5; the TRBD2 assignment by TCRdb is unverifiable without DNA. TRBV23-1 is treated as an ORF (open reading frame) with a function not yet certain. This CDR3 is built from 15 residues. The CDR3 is CASKRGLAPPETQYF.

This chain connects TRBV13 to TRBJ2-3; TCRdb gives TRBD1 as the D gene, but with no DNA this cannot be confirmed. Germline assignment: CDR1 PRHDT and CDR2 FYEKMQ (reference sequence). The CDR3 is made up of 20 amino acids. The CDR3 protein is CASSSGQSLPSTGITDTQYF.

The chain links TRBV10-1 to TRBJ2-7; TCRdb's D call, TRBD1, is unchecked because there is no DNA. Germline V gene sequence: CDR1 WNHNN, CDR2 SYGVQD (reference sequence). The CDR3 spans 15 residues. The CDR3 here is CASSELRDTTYEQYF.

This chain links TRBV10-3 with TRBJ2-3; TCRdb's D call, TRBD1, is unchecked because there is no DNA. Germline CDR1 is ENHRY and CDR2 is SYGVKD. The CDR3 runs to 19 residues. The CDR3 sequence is CAISEPRLERMGGADTQYF.

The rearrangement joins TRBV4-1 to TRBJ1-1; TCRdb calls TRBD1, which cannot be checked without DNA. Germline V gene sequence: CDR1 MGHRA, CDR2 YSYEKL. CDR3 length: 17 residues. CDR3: CASSQDPGTGGFTEALF.

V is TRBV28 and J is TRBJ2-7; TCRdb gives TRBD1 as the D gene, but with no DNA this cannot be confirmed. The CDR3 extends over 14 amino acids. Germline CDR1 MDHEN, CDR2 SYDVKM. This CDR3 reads CASSPLSGLYEQYF.

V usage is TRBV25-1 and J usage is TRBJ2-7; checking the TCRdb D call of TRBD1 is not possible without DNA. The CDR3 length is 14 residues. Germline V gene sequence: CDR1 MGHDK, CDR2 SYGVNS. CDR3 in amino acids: CASTDGGQGYEQYF.